This TCR beta chain was documented in a study of OX40 agonist ivuxolimab in advanced cancers. With 6 bases removed from V and 7 bases from J, the gap between germline ends came to 26 bases. Germline V gives CDR1 SGHRS, CDR2 YFSETQ. This CDR3 is built from 17 residues. Generated by immunoSEQ multiplex PCR, the TCRdb table keeps only in-frame clones and is missing some. The sample lists roughly 65,000 clones, about 86% occurring once. This receptor was identified in an adult with an advanced solid tumor such as melanoma, head and neck, liver or kidney cancer. Source: CD4+ or CD8+ T cells sorted from blood, taken in a trial of the OX40 agonist ivuxolimab. The gene calls are TRBV5-1 and TRBJ2-1; perhaps TRBD2 as D (7 bases). The CDR3 spells CASNPGGIGGALNEQFF. CDR3 nucleotides: TGCGCCAGCAACCCCGGGGGCATAGGGGGGGCCCTAAATGAGCAGTTCTTC. Using reference TRBV5-1 and TRBJ2-1 for the parts outside the CDR3, the full variable domain is KAGVTQTPRYLIKTRGQQVTLSCSPISGHRSVSWYQQTPGQGLQFLFEYFSETQRNKGNFPGRFSGRQFSNSRSEMNVSTLELGDSALYLCASNPGGIGGALNEQFFGPGTRLTVL.